The 23 T cell receptor beta chains in this list originate from one sample, sequenced in a study of T cell responses to AZD1222 COVID-19 vaccine. Sequenced by immunoSEQ multiplex PCR; TCRdb stores in-frame clones only, minus some. The sample contains 90,000 to 130,000 clones, roughly 92% of which appear only once. The material was peripheral blood, obtained 28 days after the second AZD1222 dose. Receptors were obtained from an adult who received the AZD1222 COVID-19 vaccine.

The V call is TRBV11-2, the J call TRBJ2-3, with 7 bases that match TRBD2. This CDR3 has 17 residues. Germline trimming cut 2 bases from V and 0 bases from J; bases unmatched to any gene: 8. Germline V gene lookup returns CDR1 SGHAT and CDR2 FQNNGV. Here the CDR3 DNA reads TGTGCCAGCAGCTTATCGCCTAGCGGACTTAGCACAGATACGCAGTATTTT. Its protein is CASSLSPSGLSTDTQYF.

V and J are TRBV5-5 and TRBJ1-2, with a possible D match to TRBD1 (5 bases). V was pared by 2 bases and J by 7 bases, with 12 bases between. The CDR3 sequence is 13 residues long. The germline V gene encodes CDR1 SGHKS and CDR2 YYEKEE (reference sequence). The CDR3 DNA reads TGTGCCAGCAGCTTACCCCAGGGTTCTGGCTACACCTTC. It codes for CASSLPQGSGYTF.

This chain connects TRBV13 to TRBJ2-3, with D hard to call. This CDR3 is 16 amino acids long. Germline loops: CDR1 PRHDT, CDR2 FYEKMQ (reference sequence). Trimming removed 4 bases at V and 0 bases at J, with 14 bases between. The CDR3 region has the DNA TGTGCCAGCAGCTCGACCCCCGGGTCTAGCACAGATACGCAGTATTTT. Encoded protein: CASSSTPGSSTDTQYF.

The rearrangement joins TRBV9 to TRBJ2-7, with D possibly TRBD2 on 5 matching bases. Trimming took off 3 bases at V and 7 bases at J, with 14 bases between the two ends. The CDR3 sequence is 13 residues long. CDR1 is SGDLS, CDR2 YYNGEE, per germline. This CDR3 reads CASSGLPLGEQYF. The CDR3 bases are TGTGCCAGCAGCGGACTACCCCTAGGTGAGCAGTACTTC.

The chain couples TRBV19 to TRBJ1-4; D might be TRBD1 (5 bases). Trimming cost V 4 bases and J 8 bases, with 17 bases left between them. The germline CDR1 and CDR2 sequences are LNHDA and SQIVND (reference sequence). The CDR3 has 15 amino acids. The CDR3 nucleotides read TGTGCCAGTAGTACCCGGGCCCTTAAGGGGGAAAAACTGTTTTTT. This sequence encodes CASSTRALKGEKLFF.

V is TRBV11-2 and J is TRBJ1-1, with TRBD1 matching over 7 bases. Germline CDR1 SGHAT, CDR2 FQNNGV. V trimming: 3 bases; J trimming: 4 bases; junction bases outside the gene matches: 11. CDR3 length equals 16 residues. The CDR3 DNA follows: TGTGCCAGCAGCTTGCCGGCAGCAGGGGGTCGCACTGAAGCTTTCTTT. Protein sequence: CASSLPAAGGRTEAFF.

The J gene is TRBJ2-3, the V gene TRBV7-3; 10 bases line up with TRBD2. The CDR3 is made up of 15 amino acids. CDR1 is SGHTA, CDR2 FQGTGA, per germline. Unmatched junction bases numbered 3, after V lost 5 bases and J lost 1 base. The CDR3 reads CASSPTSGRTDTQYF. For the CDR3, the DNA is TGTGCCAGCAGCCCGACTAGCGGGCGCACAGATACGCAGTATTTT.

The rearrangement links TRBV10-1 to TRBJ2-5; the D gene is possibly TRBD1 (7 bases). The V and J ends lost 8 bases and 5 bases respectively, with 15 bases between them. The CDR3 length is 13 residues. CDR1 and CDR2 from the germline V gene are WNHNN and SYGVQD (reference sequence). CDR3: CASSGGGSETQYF. CDR3 coding DNA: TGCGCCAGCTCCGGAGGGGGCTCGGAGACCCAGTACTTC.

To note about this clone: Other nucleotide sequences from this sample produce the same CDR3. The chain joins TRBV4-1 to TRBJ1-2; TRBD1 matches at 9 bases. This CDR3 is 14 amino acids long. Trimming took 3 bases from V and 4 from J; bases not matched to a gene: 3. CDR1 is MGHRA, CDR2 YSYEKL, per germline. CDR3 amino acids: CASSQGTGPYGYTF. Here the CDR3 DNA reads TGCGCCAGCAGCCAGGGGACAGGGCCCTATGGCTACACCTTC.

A single count supports this clone. The rearrangement links TRBV30 to TRBJ2-3; D unclear. Trimming took off 2 bases at V and 6 bases at J, with 3 bases between the two ends. The CDR3 totals 10 residues. Germline CDR1 reads GTSNPN; CDR2 reads SVGIG (reference sequence). CDR3 nucleotides: TGTGCCTGGAGTCTGGATACGCAGTATTTT. This encodes CAWSLDTQYF.

The chain combines TRBV2 with TRBJ1-6; D is undetermined. Germline CDR1 is SNHLY and CDR2 is FYNNEI. CDR3 length: 12 residues. V was shortened by 6 bases and J by 6 bases, with 6 bases between the two germline ends. In DNA, the CDR3 is TGTGCCAGCAGGGATCTTAATTCACCCCTCCACTTT. Its protein product is CASRDLNSPLHF.

V usage is TRBV5-1 and J usage is TRBJ1-3, with TRBD1 matching 10 bases. V lost 5 bases to trimming and J lost 0 bases; unmatched junction nucleotides: 5. Germline CDR1 reads SGHRS; CDR2 reads YFSETQ. The CDR3 spans 16 residues. CDR3 sequence: CASRPGQGLSGNTIYF. CDR3 DNA sequence: TGCGCCAGCAGGCCGGGACAGGGGCTCTCTGGAAACACCATATATTTT.

The V gene is TRBV12-3 or TRBV12-4, the J gene TRBJ2-5; D possibly corresponds to TRBD1 (5 bases). This CDR3 region has 13 residues. V was cut by 6 bases and J by 0 bases, with 8 bases left in between. This CDR3 is CASSRTYQETQYF. CDR3 coding DNA: TGTGCCAGCAGCCGGACATACCAAGAGACCCAGTACTTC.

This chain links TRBV5-4 with TRBJ2-5; 11 bases are a match to TRBD2. The junction had 1 base not matched to a gene; V was cut back by 1 base and J by 2 bases. This CDR3 is built from 15 residues. Germline CDR1 and CDR2: SGHNT and YYREEE (reference sequence). The CDR3 nucleotides are TGTGCCAGCAGCTTGACTAGCGGGGGACAAGAGACCCAGTACTTC. Translated, it gives CASSLTSGGQETQYF.

This clone was seen a single time. The chain employs TRBV4-1 and TRBJ2-7, with a tentative D call TRBD2 (6 bases). Trimming stripped 0 bases from V and 5 bases from J, with 14 bases between. Germline assignment: CDR1 MGHRA and CDR2 YSYEKL. The CDR3 runs 15 residues. The CDR3 here is CASSQDSSGPDEQYF. CDR3 nucleotides: TGCGCCAGCAGCCAAGATTCAAGCGGGCCGGACGAGCAGTACTTC.

V and J are TRBV7-2 and TRBJ2-7; 10 nucleotides match TRBD1. This CDR3 contains 17 residues. Trimming cost V 4 bases and J 2 bases; bases outside gene matches: 11. Per germline, CDR1 SGHTA and CDR2 FQGNSA. CDR3 region: CASSSPRTGGEPYEQYF. For the CDR3, the DNA is TGTGCCAGCAGCTCCCCGAGGACAGGGGGTGAACCCTACGAGCAGTACTTC.

The rearrangement links TRBV2 to TRBJ2-7; TRBD1 matches 8 bases. CDR3 length equals 14 residues. V lost 6 bases, J lost 4 bases, and 8 bases stayed unmatched. The germline gives CDR1 SNHLY, CDR2 FYNNEI. Written as DNA, the CDR3 is TGTGCCAGCAGGGGACAGGCCAACTTGTACGAGCAGTACTTC. Encoded protein: CASRGQANLYEQYF. Complete variable domain (other parts from reference TRBV2 and TRBJ2-7): EPEVTQTPSHQVTQMGQEVILRCVPISNHLYFYWYRQILGQKVEFLVSFYNNEISEKSEIFDDQFSVERPDGSNFTLKIRSTKLEDSAMYFCASRGQANLYEQYFGPGTRLTVT.

This clone appeared a few times. The CDR3 protein is CASSSFETGLNTEAFF. The CDR3, as DNA: TGTGCCAGCAGTTCCTTCGAGACAGGGTTGAACACTGAAGCTTTCTTT. The chain links TRBV6-5 to TRBJ1-1; TRBD1 aligns across 7 bases. J lost 0 bases, V lost 4 bases, and 8 bases had no gene match. The CDR3 has 16 residues. Germline CDR1 reads MNHEY; CDR2 reads SVGAGI.

The chain recombines TRBV28 with TRBJ1-5; D uncertain. There are 12 residues in the CDR3. The germline V gene encodes CDR1 MDHEN and CDR2 SYDVKM. The V end was cut by 3 bases, the J end by 4 bases, with 4 bases between. CDR3 loop: CASSLLNQPQHF. CDR3 in DNA: TGTGCCAGCAGTTTGTTGAATCAGCCCCAGCATTTT. Full variable domain (remainder filled in from reference TRBV28 and TRBJ1-5): DVKVTQSSRYLVKRTGEKVFLECVQDMDHENMFWYRQDPGLGLRLIYFSYDVKMKEKGDIPEGYSVSREKKERFSLILESASTNQTSMYLCASSLLNQPQHFGDGTRLSIL.

The genes are TRBV7-8 and TRBJ2-3, with 8 nucleotides matching TRBD2. Germline trimming cut 4 bases from V and 4 bases from J; bases unmatched to any gene: 4. Germline V gene data show CDR1 as SGHVS and CDR2 as FQNEAQ. The CDR3 has 14 residues. The DNA of the CDR3 is TGTGCCAGCAGCTCTAGCGGGTGGGCAGATACGCAGTATTTT. This translates into CASSSSGWADTQYF.

The CDR3 region is CATSRDKGRRSTGELFF. The CDR3 coding sequence is TGTGCCACCAGCAGAGATAAGGGTAGGCGGTCAACCGGGGAGCTGTTTTTT. V and J are TRBV15 and TRBJ2-2; D not certain. Per the germline V gene, CDR1 is LNHNV and CDR2 is YYDKDF (reference sequence). The V end was cut by 0 bases, the J end by 5 bases, with 16 bases between. The CDR3 loop spans 17 amino acids.

The chain is built from TRBV11-1 and TRBJ1-2; D not resolved. The CDR3 has 12 amino acids. Trimming took off 4 bases at V and 5 bases at J, with 8 bases between the two ends. The germline V gene encodes CDR1 SGHAT and CDR2 FQDESV (reference sequence). The CDR3 DNA reads as TGTGCCAGCAGCTCAGGACTGTATGGCTACACCTTC. Translation: CASSSGLYGYTF.

V gene TRBV19 combines with J gene TRBJ1-1, with 7 bases that match TRBD1. V gave up 6 bases and J gave up 1 base; unmatched junction bases: 11. Germline CDR1 LNHDA, CDR2 SQIVND (reference sequence). CDR3 length equals 16 residues. The CDR3 DNA sequence: TGTGCCAGTAGCCTGCGAACCGGGACAGAGAACACTGAAGCTTTCTTT. Residues: CASSLRTGTENTEAFF.